These 14 T cell receptor beta chains were sequenced from one sample in a study of cytomegalovirus exposure and HLA in healthy donors. PCR was performed using 60 Vbeta and 13 Jbeta primers. Libraries were prepared by immunoSEQ multiplex PCR; TCRdb keeps only in-frame clonotypes and omits some of them. This sample yields 200,000 or so clones, of which roughly 87% are seen a single time; roughly 0.23% belongs to the top ten. The sequencing input was PBMCs. Receptors were obtained from a girl less than two years old in good health and CMV-seronegative.

This sequence joins TRBV5-4 and TRBJ2-3; 8 bases fit TRBD2. CDR3 length equals 16 residues. Germline V gene data show CDR1 as SGHNT and CDR2 as YYREEE (reference sequence). Germline trimming cut 4 bases from V and 3 bases from J; bases unmatched to any gene: 10. This CDR3 is CASSVIAGTPTDTQYF. CDR3 nucleotides: TGTGCCAGCAGCGTGATAGCGGGGACCCCGACAGATACGCAGTATTTT.

This clone was counted a few times. V and J are TRBV6-5 and TRBJ1-1, with D possibly TRBD1 on 5 matching bases. V dropped 2 bases and J dropped 4 bases, with 14 bases sitting between them. The CDR3 consists of 15 residues. CDR1 and CDR2 (germline): MNHEY, SVGAGI. CDR3 nucleotide sequence: TGTGCCAGCAGTTACGCCCGCAGGGAGGGCACTGAAGCTTTCTTT. Its translation: CASSYARREGTEAFF.

This clone was found once. The chain uses TRBV6-6 and TRBJ1-5; tentative D call: TRBD1 (5 bases). There are 12 residues in the CDR3. CDR1 and CDR2 from the germline V gene are MNHNY and SVGAGI (reference sequence). V shed 7 bases and J shed 4 bases, with 8 bases lying between them. CDR3 coding DNA: TGTGCCAGCAACCAGGGTAATCAGCCCCAGCATTTT. It codes for CASNQGNQPQHF.

The chain links TRBV9 to TRBJ2-1; 12 bases are shared with TRBD2. The CDR3 has 18 amino acids. V was pared by 0 bases and J by 6 bases, with 10 bases of the junction left unmatched. Germline CDR1 is SGDLS and CDR2 is YYNGEE. For the CDR3, the DNA is TGTGCCAGCAGCGTAGCCCTAGCGGGAGGGGGTCCGAGCAATGAGCAGTTCTTC. It is translated as CASSVALAGGGPSNEQFF. Supplemented by reference TRBV9 and TRBJ2-1, the full variable domain reads DSGVTQTPKHLITATGQRVTLRCSPRSGDLSVYWYQQSLDQGLQFLIQYYNGEERAKGNILERFSAQQFPDLHSELNLSSLELGDSALYFCASSVALAGGGPSNEQFFGPGTRLTVL.

The chain couples TRBV9 to TRBJ2-3; TRBD2 matches 8 bases. Trimming removed 0 bases from V and 2 bases from J; junction bases left unmatched: 8. Germline V gene data show CDR1 as SGDLS and CDR2 as YYNGEE. This CDR3 is 17 amino acids long. The CDR3 region is CASSVASASGFTDTQYF. CDR3 DNA sequence: TGTGCCAGCAGCGTAGCTTCGGCTAGCGGGTTCACAGATACGCAGTATTTT. Based on the CDR3 plus reference TRBV9 and TRBJ2-3, the full variable domain is DSGVTQTPKHLITATGQRVTLRCSPRSGDLSVYWYQQSLDQGLQFLIQYYNGEERAKGNILERFSAQQFPDLHSELNLSSLELGDSALYFCASSVASASGFTDTQYFGPGTRLTVL.

The chain joins TRBV19 to TRBJ1-5; TRBD1 matches at 9 bases. The CDR3 covers 16 residues. V shed 6 bases, J shed 3 bases, and the junction held 9 bases outside the gene matches. Germline values: CDR1 LNHDA, CDR2 SQIVND (reference sequence). The CDR3 coding sequence is TGTGCCAGTAGCTGGGACAGGGATCTAATCAATCAGCCCCAGCATTTT. Translation gives CASSWDRDLINQPQHF.

V usage is TRBV5-4 and J usage is TRBJ2-5; 7 bases map to TRBD1. V was clipped by 4 bases and J by 5 bases; unmatched bases: 2. From germline, CDR1 is SGHNT and CDR2 YYREEE (reference sequence). There are 12 residues in the CDR3. The CDR3: CASSIGGETQYF. CDR3 in DNA: TGTGCCAGCAGCATAGGGGGCGAGACCCAGTACTTC.

The DNA of the CDR3 is TGCAGCGTCGCACGACAGGCGGGAGTATGGGCCCAGTACTTC. Amino acid sequence: CSVARQAGVWAQYF. This rearrangement joins TRBV29-1 to TRBJ2-5, with D possibly being TRBD2 (7 bases). Trimming removed 6 bases from V and 9 bases from J, with 23 bases in between. Germline lookup yields CDR1 SQVTM and CDR2 ANQGSEA. This CDR3 has 14 amino acids.

The gene calls are TRBV9 and TRBJ2-7, with a tentative D call TRBD1 (6 bases). This CDR3 has 13 amino acids. CDR1 is SGDLS and CDR2 is YYNGEE in the germline V gene. Trimming stripped 7 bases from V and 3 bases from J, with 14 bases between. The CDR3 reads CASGRDTFYEQYF. In DNA, the CDR3 is TGTGCCAGCGGACGGGACACCTTCTACGAGCAGTACTTC.

The V and J genes are TRBV5-1 and TRBJ1-2; D may be TRBD1 (6 bases). The V end lost 0 bases, the J end lost 5 bases, and 8 bases lay between the germline ends. Germline-derived CDR1 and CDR2 are SGHRS and YFSETQ. This CDR3 is 13 amino acids long. The CDR3 region has the DNA TGCGCCAGCAGCTTGGAAGGGGGTTATGGCTACACCTTC. Protein product: CASSLEGGYGYTF. Looking up the rest from reference TRBV5-1 and TRBJ1-2 gives the full variable domain: KAGVTQTPRYLIKTRGQQVTLSCSPISGHRSVSWYQQTPGQGLQFLFEYFSETQRNKGNFPGRFSGRQFSNSRSEMNVSTLELGDSALYLCASSLEGGYGYTFGSGTRLTVV.

This clone was counted between two and nine times. The CDR3 nucleotides read TGTGCCAGTAGTTCCCCCAGGGGCCTCTCTGGAAACACCATATATTTT. It translates to CASSSPRGLSGNTIYF. The V call is TRBV19, the J call TRBJ1-3; possibly TRBD1 for D (6 bases). The CDR3 sequence is 16 residues long. Trimming removed 5 bases at V and 0 bases at J, with 14 bases between. The V gene's germline CDR1 is LNHDA and CDR2 SQIVND (reference sequence).

This sequence joins TRBV11-1 and TRBJ2-1, with TRBD1 matching over 9 bases. The CDR3 length is 14 residues. The germline V gene has CDR1 SGHAT and CDR2 FQDESV (reference sequence). With V trimmed by 8 bases and J by 8 bases, 10 bases remained unmatched. The CDR3 loop is CASSRQGVVDEQFF. DNA for the CDR3: TGTGCCAGCTCCCGACAGGGGGTGGTGGATGAGCAGTTCTTC. Full variable domain (remainder filled in from reference TRBV11-1 and TRBJ2-1): EAEVAQSPRYKITEKSQAVAFWCDPISGHATLYWYRQILGQGPELLVQFQDESVVDDSQLPKDRFSAERLKGVDSTLKIQPAELGDSAMYLCASSRQGVVDEQFFGPGTRLTVL.

V usage is TRBV7-2 and J usage is TRBJ2-7; D remains unclear. With 1 base removed from V and 6 bases from J, the gap between germline ends came to 13 bases. Germline V CDR1 and CDR2: SGHTA, FQGNSA. CDR3 length equals 14 residues. In nucleotides, the CDR3 is TGTGCCAGCAGCTTAGGTGCGCACCGCGGCGAGCAGTACTTC. Translation: CASSLGAHRGEQYF.

The chain couples TRBV2 to TRBJ2-3; TRBD2 might be the D (6 bases). CDR3 length: 17 residues. Germline-derived CDR1 and CDR2 are SNHLY and FYNNEI. Trimming pared 2 bases from V and 0 bases from J, leaving 15 bases between. CDR3: CASSELLASESTDTQYF. CDR3 DNA sequence: TGTGCCAGCAGTGAACTCTTGGCTAGCGAGAGCACAGATACGCAGTATTTT.